Listed below are T cell receptor beta chains from one sample, sequenced in a study of beta chain features in type 1 diabetes. Repertoires were generated with immunoSEQ multiplex PCR, while TCRdb's copy carries only in-frame clones and drops some. The table lists some 640,000 clones, about 14% of them singletons, with approximately 0.039% in the top ten. Sequenced input: naive CD4+ T cells from blood. These receptor sequences come from a man aged 18 to 35 with type 1 diabetes. Both conserved end residues are part of each CDR3. D genes are given only for firm matches. Clone sizes are given selectively: once, few, many, or a class where the clone is expanded.

V: TRBV29-1; size: few; D: TRBD1; J: TRBJ2-1; CDR3: CSAEGDRERRSYNEQFF; DNA: TGCAGCGCCGAAGGGGACAGGGAGCGACGCTCCTACAATGAGCAGTTCTTC
V: TRBV10-3; size: -; D: -; J: TRBJ2-5; CDR3: CAISEPTVQETQYF; DNA: TGTGCCATCAGTGAGCCGACAGTGCAAGAGACCCAGTACTTC
V: TRBV6-6; size: few; D: -; J: TRBJ2-1; CDR3: CASSLSAGEQFF; DNA: TGTGCCAGCAGTTTGTCCGCCGGTGAGCAGTTCTTC
V: TRBV27; size: -; D: TRBD1; J: TRBJ2-6; CDR3: CASSLGHRGSGANVLTF; DNA: TGTGCCAGCAGCCTTGGGCACAGGGGTTCTGGGGCCAACGTCCTGACTTTC
V: TRBV15; size: -; D: TRBD1; J: TRBJ2-1; CDR3: CATRDREGGNEQFF; DNA: TGTGCCACCAGGGACAGGGAAGGTGGCAATGAGCAGTTCTTC
V: TRBV5-1; size: -; D: -; J: TRBJ2-3; CDR3: CASNLGNSPNTQYF; DNA: TGCGCCAGCAACCTGGGGAACAGCCCAAATACGCAGTATTTT
V: TRBV9; size: -; D: -; J: TRBJ2-5; CDR3: CASSVDIQETQYF; DNA: TGTGCCAGCAGCGTAGACATACAAGAGACCCAGTACTTC
V: TRBV10-3; size: -; D: -; J: TRBJ1-2; CDR3: CAISESTYGYTF; DNA: TGTGCCATCAGTGAGTCGACATATGGCTACACCTTC
V: TRBV9; size: few; D: TRBD2; J: TRBJ2-3; CDR3: CASSLRTSPTDTQYF; DNA: TGTGCCAGCAGCCTCAGGACTAGTCCGACAGATACGCAGTATTTT
V: TRBV4-3; size: -; D: -; J: TRBJ1-1; CDR3: CASSQEWNNGEAFF; DNA: TGCGCCAGCAGCCAAGAATGGAATAACGGTGAGGCTTTCTTT
V: TRBV9; size: few; D: TRBD2; J: TRBJ2-5; CDR3: CASSARTSGETQYF; DNA: TGTGCCAGCAGCGCCAGGACTAGCGGGGAGACCCAGTACTTC
V: TRBV5-4; size: -; D: -; J: TRBJ2-7; CDR3: CASSDPRGNSYEQYF; DNA: TGTGCCAGCAGCGACCCCAGGGGTAACTCCTACGAGCAGTACTTC
V: TRBV29-1; size: few; D: -; J: TRBJ1-1; CDR3: CSVLSVNEAFF; DNA: TGCAGCGTTCTGAGCGTGAATGAAGCTTTCTTT
V: TRBV30; size: -; D: -; J: TRBJ1-3; CDR3: CAWSTLQGNTIYF; DNA: TGTGCCTGGAGCACCCTCCAGGGAAACACCATATATTTT